These 31 T cell receptor beta chains came from one sample sequenced in a study of beta chain features in type 1 diabetes. The study reverse transcribed the entire isolated RNA, so it sequenced expressed TCRB transcripts. Clones were read by immunoSEQ multiplex PCR, and TCRdb kept only the in-frame ones, dropping some. Here the sample spans more than 300,000 clones, around 7.6% being singletons. The sample comprised central memory CD4+ T cells from blood. Source of these receptors: a woman aged 18-30 years in good health.

The rearrangement links TRBV7-2 to TRBJ1-1; D uncertain. The CDR3 is 14 residues long. Germline-derived CDR1 and CDR2 are SGHTA and FQGNSA. Trimming left V 2 bases short and J 0 bases short, with 7 bases between. CDR3 nucleotide sequence: TGTGCCAGCAGCTTATGGCTACTGAACACTGAAGCTTTCTTT. It encodes CASSLWLLNTEAFF.

This clone was detected a few times. V usage is TRBV5-1 and J usage is TRBJ2-5; TRBD2 aligns across 13 bases. The CDR3 loop spans 16 amino acids. Losses at the gene ends were 5 bases for V and 1 base for J; bases not matched to a gene: 5. Germline CDR1 is SGHRS and CDR2 is YFSETQ. CDR3 sequence: CASSPGLAGTQETQYF. The CDR3 DNA sequence: TGCGCCAGCAGTCCGGGACTAGCGGGGACCCAAGAGACCCAGTACTTC.

The chain employs TRBV5-1 and TRBJ1-4, with no clear D. Per germline, CDR1 SGHRS and CDR2 YFSETQ. The CDR3 length is 13 residues. Trimming removed 1 base from V and 5 bases from J, with 6 bases in between. The CDR3 loop is CASSLSYNEKLFF. DNA for the CDR3: TGCGCCAGCAGCTTGAGTTACAATGAAAAACTGTTTTTT.

This clone was picked up a small number of times. The rearrangement joins TRBV13 to TRBJ1-1; 10 bases fit TRBD1. Germline V gene lookup returns CDR1 PRHDT and CDR2 FYEKMQ (reference sequence). J was trimmed by 4 bases and V by 6 bases; bases with no gene match: 14. The CDR3 is 17 amino acids. CDR3 sequence: CASRPRDRGTLGTEAFF. The CDR3 nucleotides read TGTGCCAGCAGACCCCGGGACAGGGGAACCCTGGGCACTGAAGCTTTCTTT.

This clone turned up a few times. V and J are TRBV10-2 and TRBJ2-3, with 11 bases fitting TRBD2. V lost 5 bases to trimming and J lost 3 bases; unmatched junction nucleotides: 10. CDR3 size: 17 residues. Germline CDR1 is WSHSY and CDR2 is SAAADI. The CDR3 nucleotides are TGCGCCAGCAGTCATCTAGCGGGAGGCGAGGGTACAGATACGCAGTATTTT. Translating it yields CASSHLAGGEGTDTQYF.

This clone showed up just a few times. The rearrangement uses TRBV7-2 and TRBJ1-2; D unclear. Germline CDR1 is SGHTA and CDR2 is FQGNSA. V dropped 5 bases and J dropped 0 bases, with 10 bases sitting between them. The CDR3 extends over 14 amino acids. The CDR3 reads CASSRLQSNYGYTF. The CDR3 DNA reads as TGTGCCAGCAGCCGACTGCAATCTAACTATGGCTACACCTTC.

Only a few counts were recorded for this clone. The chain carries TRBV15 and TRBJ2-1, with D unresolved. Germline V gene lookup returns CDR1 LNHNV and CDR2 YYDKDF (reference sequence). Trimming left V 1 base short and J 2 bases short, with 6 bases between. This CDR3 region has 14 residues. CDR3 in amino acids: CATSRGLAYNEQFF. The CDR3 coding sequence is TGTGCCACCAGCAGAGGTCTAGCCTACAATGAGCAGTTCTTC.

This clone has more than one count but fewer than ten. The chain is built from TRBV5-4 and TRBJ2-2; 7 positions agree with TRBD2. V lost 1 base to trimming and J lost 9 bases; unmatched junction nucleotides: 6. This CDR3 is 14 amino acids long. The germline gives CDR1 SGHNT, CDR2 YYREEE (reference sequence). The CDR3 spells CASSLSGTRRELFF. The DNA of the CDR3 is TGTGCCAGCAGCTTGAGCGGGACGCGTAGGGAGCTGTTTTTT.

This clone was seen a handful of times. This chain uses TRBV5-6 with TRBJ2-1, with TRBD2 matching over 7 bases. The CDR3 covers 16 residues. V was pared by 3 bases and J by 3 bases, with 9 bases of the junction left unmatched. CDR1 and CDR2 from the germline V gene are SGHDT and YYEEEE. The CDR3 loop reads CASSWMREIHYNEQFF. CDR3 coding DNA: TGTGCCAGCAGCTGGATGCGGGAGATACACTACAATGAGCAGTTCTTC.

Only a few counts were recorded for this clone. The chain is built from TRBV1 and TRBJ2-5; TRBD1 reflects the table's D call only, with no check against the DNA. TRBV1 is described as a pseudogene. This CDR3 has 14 residues. This CDR3 reads CTSSQVYREETQYF. The CDR3 DNA reads as TGCACCAGCAGCCAAGTGTACAGGGAAGAGACCCAGTACTTC.

This clone has more than one count but fewer than ten. The V call is TRBV19, the J call TRBJ2-3; D remains unclear. The CDR3 has 15 amino acids. Germline CDR1 LNHDA, CDR2 SQIVND (reference sequence). Between the trimmed V and J ends, which lost 5 bases and 0 bases, there was a span of 12 bases. The CDR3 DNA sequence: TGTGCCAGTAGTTTCGCGGCAACTAGCACAGATACGCAGTATTTT. It is translated as CASSFAATSTDTQYF.

The table lists this clone with a few counts. The chain uses TRBV27 and TRBJ1-4, with D possibly matching TRBD1 (5 bases). The CDR3 has 15 residues. Trimming cost V 6 bases and J 2 bases, with 13 bases left between them. The germline V gene encodes CDR1 MNHEY and CDR2 SMNVEV (reference sequence). The CDR3 DNA follows: TGTGCCAGCAGGCTGCTTGCAGGGACTAATGAAAAACTGTTTTTT. Translation: CASRLLAGTNEKLFF.

The CDR3 region has the DNA TGTGCCAGCAGTTCACAGGGGAGTGGGCAGCCCCAGCATTTT. Translation gives CASSSQGSGQPQHF. The V and J genes are TRBV6-6 and TRBJ1-5; TRBD1 agrees at 7 bases. Germline lookup yields CDR1 MNHNY and CDR2 SVGAGI (reference sequence). V trimming: 4 bases; J trimming: 7 bases; junction bases outside the gene matches: 7. This CDR3 has 14 amino acids.

This clone was seen at least ten times. This chain connects TRBV6-6 to TRBJ1-2; 10 bases agree with TRBD1. This CDR3 is 13 amino acids long. CDR1 is MNHNY, CDR2 SVGAGI, per germline (reference sequence). Losses at the gene ends were 6 bases for V and 6 bases for J; bases not matched to a gene: 4. CDR3 nucleotide sequence: TGTGCCAGCAGGCGACAGGGGGCGGATGGCTACACCTTC. This gives the protein CASRRQGADGYTF.

The rearrangement uses TRBV2 and TRBJ2-1; 15 positions match TRBD2. Trimming took 6 bases from V and 9 from J; bases not matched to a gene: 6. Germline values: CDR1 SNHLY, CDR2 FYNNEI. The CDR3 consists of 15 residues. The CDR3 reads CASRGLAGGSGEQFF. The CDR3 DNA reads as TGTGCCAGCAGGGGACTAGCGGGAGGCTCGGGTGAGCAGTTCTTC. The entire variable domain, with the rest obtained from reference TRBV2 and TRBJ2-1, is as follows: EPEVTQTPSHQVTQMGQEVILRCVPISNHLYFYWYRQILGQKVEFLVSFYNNEISEKSEIFDDQFSVERPDGSNFTLKIRSTKLEDSAMYFCASRGLAGGSGEQFFGPGTRLTVL.

The J gene is TRBJ1-1, the V gene TRBV5-1, with 9 bases that match TRBD1. The germline V gene has CDR1 SGHRS and CDR2 YFSETQ. The J segment lost 4 bases and the V segment lost 3 bases, leaving 10 bases of the junction unmatched. The CDR3 covers 16 residues. The CDR3 here is CASSWSQGARGTEAFF. CDR3 nucleotides: TGCGCCAGCAGCTGGTCACAGGGGGCGCGAGGCACTGAAGCTTTCTTT.

This clone was seen a few times. This chain joins TRBV28 and TRBJ2-1; D uncertain. The CDR3 contains 11 residues. Per germline, CDR1 MDHEN and CDR2 SYDVKM. V lost 3 bases and J 7 bases, leaving 4 bases between the germline ends. The CDR3 here is CASSFLNEQFF. The CDR3 DNA is TGTGCCAGCAGTTTCTTAAATGAGCAGTTCTTC. Looking up the rest from reference TRBV28 and TRBJ2-1 gives the full variable domain: DVKVTQSSRYLVKRTGEKVFLECVQDMDHENMFWYRQDPGLGLRLIYFSYDVKMKEKGDIPEGYSVSREKKERFSLILESASTNQTSMYLCASSFLNEQFFGPGTRLTVL.

The V and J genes are TRBV7-3 and TRBJ2-3; maybe TRBD2 (6 bases). Germline V gives CDR1 SGHTA, CDR2 FQGTGA. This CDR3 has 14 residues. V dropped 1 base and J dropped 14 bases, with 19 bases sitting between them. In DNA, the CDR3 is TGTGCCAGCAGCTTAAGCCACTCTAGCGTCGAGCGGTATTTT. It codes for CASSLSHSSVERYF.

This clone was recorded a few times. V and J are TRBV28 and TRBJ2-3, with D perhaps matching TRBD1 (6 bases). Germline CDR1 reads MDHEN; CDR2 reads SYDVKM. Trimming removed 7 bases at V and 8 bases at J, with 13 bases between. The CDR3 has 12 residues. Here the CDR3 reads CASIHAQGTQYF. The CDR3 DNA follows: TGTGCCAGCATTCACGCACAGGGTACGCAGTATTTT.

The CDR3 here is CASRLELAKNIQYF. Here the CDR3 DNA reads TGTGCCAGCAGACTGGAGCTAGCCAAAAACATTCAGTACTTC. The chain combines TRBV2 with TRBJ2-4; D is ambiguous. The CDR3 is 14 residues long. V was trimmed by 6 bases and J by 0 bases, leaving 9 bases between them. Per the germline V gene, CDR1 is SNHLY and CDR2 is FYNNEI.

The J gene is TRBJ2-3, the V gene TRBV7-3; D not resolved. V lost 5 bases and J 5 bases, leaving 11 bases between the germline ends. The CDR3 has 13 amino acids. CDR1 is SGHTA, CDR2 FQGTGA, per germline. CDR3: CASSATKGDTQYF. CDR3 nucleotide sequence: TGTGCCAGCAGCGCCACGAAGGGAGATACGCAGTATTTT.

The chain links TRBV5-4 to TRBJ1-2, with no clear D. CDR3 length: 13 amino acids. Germline V gene data show CDR1 as SGHNT and CDR2 as YYREEE (reference sequence). Trimming cost V 0 bases and J 2 bases, with 5 bases left between them. CDR3 loop: CASSLDRNYGYTF. DNA of the CDR3: TGTGCCAGCAGCTTGGACCGCAACTATGGCTACACCTTC. Combining the CDR3 with reference TRBV5-4 and TRBJ1-2 gives the whole variable domain ETGVTQSPTHLIKTRGQQVTLRCSSQSGHNTVSWYQQALGQGPQFIFQYYREEENGRGNFPPRFSGLQFPNYSSELNVNALELDDSALYLCASSLDRNYGYTFGSGTRLTVV.

In this sample, this clone turned up a few times. The same CDR3 can be traced to other DNA sequences in this sample. This chain links TRBV19 with TRBJ1-1; D gene ambiguous. V was clipped by 3 bases and J by 5 bases, with 7 bases between them. This CDR3 contains 12 residues. Germline V gene sequence: CDR1 LNHDA, CDR2 SQIVND (reference sequence). CDR3 coding DNA: TGTGCCAGTAGTATTGGGGAGACTGAAGCTTTCTTT. Translating it yields CASSIGETEAFF.

The chain combines TRBV11-3 with TRBJ2-2; D gene unclear. Trimming left V 0 bases short and J 7 bases short, with 9 bases between. Germline V gives CDR1 SGHNT, CDR2 YENEEA. The length of the CDR3 is 14 residues. The CDR3 here is CASSLDTLRGELFF. In DNA, the CDR3 is TGTGCCAGCAGCTTAGATACCCTCCGCGGGGAGCTGTTTTTT.

The chain employs TRBV2 and TRBJ2-1; 7 bases map to TRBD1. The CDR3 covers 12 residues. Germline V gene lookup returns CDR1 SNHLY and CDR2 FYNNEI. The trim removed 6 bases at V and 12 bases at J, leaving 8 bases unmatched. CDR3 nucleotide sequence: TGTGCCAGCAGCCCTGACAGGGCTGGGCAGTTCTTC. Amino acids: CASSPDRAGQFF.

This clone was detected many times. Other DNA sequences in this specimen translate into the identical CDR3. The chain is built from TRBV2 and TRBJ2-3; unclear D gene. Germline CDR1 reads SNHLY; CDR2 reads FYNNEI. Trimming pared 3 bases from V and 4 bases from J, leaving 2 bases between. The CDR3 has 11 amino acids. CDR3 sequence: CASSEPDTQYF. The CDR3 DNA reads as TGTGCCAGCAGTGAGCCAGATACGCAGTATTTT. The full variable domain, its missing parts supplied by reference TRBV2 and TRBJ2-3, is EPEVTQTPSHQVTQMGQEVILRCVPISNHLYFYWYRQILGQKVEFLVSFYNNEISEKSEIFDDQFSVERPDGSNFTLKIRSTKLEDSAMYFCASSEPDTQYFGPGTRLTVL.

The chain joins TRBV7-9 to TRBJ2-7; TRBD1 matches at 8 bases. This CDR3 has 15 residues. Per germline, CDR1 SEHNR and CDR2 FQNEAQ (reference sequence). The V gene end was trimmed by 5 bases and the J gene end by 3 bases; junction bases not matched to a gene: 9. The CDR3 DNA sequence: TGTGCCAGCAGCCCAGGGACAGGTAGGGGCTACGAGCAGTACTTC. Its translation: CASSPGTGRGYEQYF.

This clone showed up just a few times. This chain links TRBV18 with TRBJ2-7; 8 nucleotides line up with TRBD1. Trimming removed 3 bases from V and 3 bases from J; junction bases left unmatched: 4. From germline, CDR1 is KGHSH and CDR2 LQKENI. CDR3 length equals 14 residues. CDR3 coding DNA: TGTGCCAGCTCACCCCTTGGACAGGGCTACGAGCAGTACTTC. Protein product: CASSPLGQGYEQYF.

In this sample, this clone turned up a few times. This specimen includes other DNA sequences encoding the same CDR3. This rearrangement joins TRBV6-5 to TRBJ2-1, with no clear D. V lost 0 bases to trimming and J lost 3 bases, with 3 bases between them. The CDR3 totals 13 residues. In germline, CDR1 is MNHEY, CDR2 SVGAGI. DNA for the CDR3: TGTGCCAGCAGTTACTCAATCTACAATGAGCAGTTCTTC. It yields the protein CASSYSIYNEQFF.

The rearrangement uses TRBV7-2 and TRBJ2-5; no clear D. CDR1 SGHTA and CDR2 FQGNSA come from the germline V gene. The CDR3 loop spans 14 amino acids. V was trimmed by 2 bases and J by 0 bases, leaving 7 bases between them. CDR3 amino acids: CASSLMFHQETQYF. The CDR3 nucleotides read TGTGCCAGCAGCTTAATGTTCCACCAAGAGACCCAGTACTTC.

As regards this clone: Other DNA variants within this sample encode the same CDR3. The chain recombines TRBV27 with TRBJ2-7; tentative D call: TRBD1 (5 bases). Germline loops: CDR1 MNHEY, CDR2 SMNVEV (reference sequence). Trimming left V 2 bases short and J 3 bases short, with 8 bases between. The length of the CDR3 is 13 residues. CDR3 sequence reads: CASSLQGFYEQYF. The CDR3, as DNA: TGTGCCAGCAGTTTACAGGGATTCTACGAGCAGTACTTC.